These 9 T cell receptor beta chains were all obtained from the same sample, sequenced in a study of shared clonotypes between healthy human individuals. Here immunoSEQ multiplex PCR was the method, and the copy in TCRdb shows in-frame clones only, minus some. The table records about 2 million clones, approximately 94% of them present only once. Naive CD8 cells were CD45RO-negative, positively selected for CCR7, excluding terminally differentiated effector memory CD45RA+ cells. Input material: naive CD8+ T cells sorted from blood. These receptors all stem from a man between 18 and 29 years old in good health.

This clone was recorded once. The gene calls are TRBV15 and TRBJ1-4; D is unresolved. From germline, CDR1 is LNHNV and CDR2 YYDKDF (reference sequence). The CDR3 has 14 amino acids. The germline V and J ends were trimmed by 5 bases and 7 bases, with 14 bases remaining between them. For the CDR3, the DNA is TGTGCCACCAGCGGGCAGAGGATCAGTGAAAAACTGTTTTTT. Protein: CATSGQRISEKLFF.

This chain joins TRBV14 and TRBJ2-1; D assignment may be TRBD1 or TRBD2 (5 bases each). V lost 5 bases and J lost 4, with 21 bases in between. There are 17 residues in the CDR3. Germline assignment: CDR1 SGHDN and CDR2 FVKESK. DNA of the CDR3: TGTGCCAGCAGCTCAAGCTCGGGGCCCCTCCTTTACAATGAGCAGTTCTTC. It specifies CASSSSSGPLLYNEQFF.

The chain joins TRBV7-9 to TRBJ2-2, with no clear D. This CDR3 has 12 amino acids. Trimming cost V 5 bases and J 6 bases, with 7 bases left between them. Germline V gene sequence: CDR1 SEHNR, CDR2 FQNEAQ (reference sequence). CDR3 sequence (DNA): TGTGCCAGCAGCCAGCCCCCCGGGGAGCTGTTTTTT. This sequence encodes CASSQPPGELFF.

V is TRBV7-9 and J is TRBJ2-7, with a weak D call TRBD2 (6 bases). V lost 2 bases, J lost 2 bases, and 10 bases lay in between. This CDR3 is built from 14 residues. CDR1 and CDR2 from the germline V gene are SEHNR and FQNEAQ (reference sequence). CDR3 residues: CASSLPGLAYEQYF. Written as DNA, the CDR3 is TGTGCCAGCAGCTTACCGGGACTTGCCTACGAGCAGTACTTC.

The CDR3 DNA reads TGTGCCAGCAGCCTCTCGGGGGGGCGTTACAATGAGCAGTTCTTC. Residues: CASSLSGGRYNEQFF. V and J are TRBV11-1 and TRBJ2-1; 8 bases agree with TRBD2. The CDR3 is 15 residues long. V was clipped by 5 bases and J by 4 bases; unmatched bases: 7. The V gene's germline CDR1 is SGHAT and CDR2 FQDESV (reference sequence).

On this clone: Other DNA sequences in the same sample also yield this CDR3. The chain combines TRBV7-9 with TRBJ2-1; the D gene is possibly TRBD2 (5 bases). The germline CDR1 and CDR2 sequences are SEHNR and FQNEAQ (reference sequence). CDR3 length: 15 amino acids. Trimming left V 4 bases short and J 0 bases short, with 10 bases between. The CDR3 loop is CASSSDSSSYNEQFF. The CDR3 DNA follows: TGTGCCAGCAGCTCGGACTCTAGCTCCTACAATGAGCAGTTCTTC.

The chain is built from TRBV4-3 and TRBJ2-3; D uncertain. The CDR3 has 15 residues. CDR1 LGHNA and CDR2 YSLEER come from the germline V gene. Trimming pared 0 bases from V and 9 bases from J, leaving 16 bases between. The CDR3 here is CASSQDRRPMETQYF. The CDR3 region has the DNA TGCGCCAGCAGCCAAGATAGAAGGCCGATGGAGACGCAGTATTTT.

The CDR3 reads CASSLGTSGTADTQYF. The DNA for the CDR3 is TGTGCCAGCAGCTTGGGAACTAGCGGGACCGCAGATACGCAGTATTTT. This chain uses TRBV5-4 with TRBJ2-3; 10 bases fit TRBD2. V gave up 0 bases and J gave up 4 bases; unmatched junction bases: 5. The germline V gene has CDR1 SGHNT and CDR2 YYREEE (reference sequence). The CDR3 is 16 amino acids.

J is TRBJ2-3 and V is TRBV4-1; 8 bases align to TRBD1. Germline V lookup: CDR1 MGHRA, CDR2 YSYEKL. V lost 4 bases and J lost 2; bases outside the gene matches: 5. This CDR3 region has 15 residues. The CDR3 loop reads CASSRGGQDTDTQYF. The CDR3 DNA reads as TGCGCCAGCAGCCGAGGGGGACAGGACACAGATACGCAGTATTTT.